A selection of T cell receptor beta chains follows, all from one sample in a study of cytomegalovirus exposure and HLA in healthy donors. Sequencing was performed with immunoSEQ multiplex PCR; in TCRdb, only in-frame clones are kept and a portion is missing. Counted here are 150,000 to 200,000 clones, over 60% occurring once; the ten biggest clones make up 1.5% to 2%. The sample was PBMCs. The source of these receptors is a woman younger than 45 in good health and CMV-seronegative. Each CDR3 is given with its conserved first and last residue. D genes are given only for firm matches. Clone size appears in some rows only: once, few, many, or a class for an expanded clone.

NA | TRBJ2-7 | TRBV19 | NA | TGTGCCAGTAGTATCGGCCAGGGGTCCTACGAGCAGTACTTC | CASSIGQGSYEQYF
NA | TRBJ1-4 | TRBV7-9 | NA | TGTGCCAGCAGCTTAGACCCAAACAGTGCAACTAATGAAAAACTGTTTTTT | CASSLDPNSATNEKLFF
NA | TRBJ1-5 | TRBV15 | TRBD1 | TGTGCCACCAGCAGGCGGACAGGGGGCGGGGAGAACACAGCTCAGCCCCAGCATTTT | CATSRRTGGGENTAQPQHF
NA | TRBJ1-1 | TRBV5-4 | TRBD1 | TGTGCCAGCAAGGACAGGGAGGGAACTGAAGCTTTCTTT | CASKDREGTEAFF
NA | TRBJ1-1 | TRBV30 | NA | TGTGCCTCCGGGAACCTCATGAACACTGAAGCTTTCTTT | CASGNLMNTEAFF
NA | TRBJ1-4 | TRBV5-1 | TRBD1 | TGCGCCAGCAGCGTTGACAGGGATTTTGAAAAACTGTTTTTT | CASSVDRDFEKLFF
few | TRBJ2-5 | TRBV5-1 | NA | TGCGCCAGCAGACGGGACACTCAAGAGACCCAGTACTTC | CASRRDTQETQYF
once | TRBJ1-2 | TRBV28 | TRBD1 | TGTGCCAGCAGTTTATGGGACAGGGTGAGTGGCTACACCTTC | CASSLWDRVSGYTF
few | TRBJ2-7 | TRBV21-1 | NA | TGTGCCAGCAGCAACCCTGGCGGGAGCCCTAATTTTGAGCAGTACTTC | CASSNPGGSPNFEQYF
NA | TRBJ2-2 | TRBV7-9 | NA | TGTGCCAGCAGCTTAGGTTCGGGGGGCCGCTTCACCGGGGAGCTGTTTTTT | CASSLGSGGRFTGELFF
NA | TRBJ2-7 | TRBV7-8 | TRBD1 | TGTGCCAGCAGCCGAGGGACAGGGGACGAGCAGTACTTC | CASSRGTGDEQYF
NA | TRBJ2-7 | TRBV28 | NA | TGTGCCAGCAGTCCACCCCCCGGAATGGTACCAGGGTCCTACGAGCAGTACTTC | CASSPPPGMVPGSYEQYF
once | TRBJ2-1 | TRBV7-3 | TRBD2 | TGTGCCAGCAGCTTAAGCCCAGCGGGAGGTAACCACAATGAGCAGTTCTTC | CASSLSPAGGNHNEQFF
NA | TRBJ1-2 | TRBV30 | TRBD1 | TGTGCCTGGGGAGACAGGGGCTCGGGGTATGGCTACCCCTTC | CAWGDRGSGYGYPF
NA | TRBJ1-5 | TRBV2 | NA | TGTGCCAGCAGCCGTGGTGGCGCGGATCAGCCCCAGCATTTT | CASSRGGADQPQHF